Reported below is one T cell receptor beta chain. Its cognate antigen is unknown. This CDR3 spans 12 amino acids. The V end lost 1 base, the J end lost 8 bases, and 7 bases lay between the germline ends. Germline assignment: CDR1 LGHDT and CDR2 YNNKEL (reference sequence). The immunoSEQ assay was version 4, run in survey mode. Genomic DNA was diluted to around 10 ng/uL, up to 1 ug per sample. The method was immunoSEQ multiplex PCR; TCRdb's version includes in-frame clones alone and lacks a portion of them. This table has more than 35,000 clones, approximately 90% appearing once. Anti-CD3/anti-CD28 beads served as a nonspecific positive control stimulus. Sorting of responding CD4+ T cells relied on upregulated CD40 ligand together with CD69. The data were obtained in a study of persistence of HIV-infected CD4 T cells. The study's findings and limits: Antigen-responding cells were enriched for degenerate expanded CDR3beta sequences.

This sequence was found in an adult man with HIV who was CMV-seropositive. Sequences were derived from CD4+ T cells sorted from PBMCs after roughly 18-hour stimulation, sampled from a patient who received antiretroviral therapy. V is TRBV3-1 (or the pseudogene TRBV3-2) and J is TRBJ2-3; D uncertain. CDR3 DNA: TGTGCCAGCAGCCAAGTTAGTGGTACGCAGTATTTT. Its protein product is CASSQVSGTQYF.